This T cell receptor beta chain was sequenced in a study of blood T cell repertoires in COVID-19. Study as a whole: Samples representing acute and convalescent COVID-19 were sourced from the United States, Italy and Spain. T cells, B-cell-depleted T cells, or PBMCs provided the cDNA or gDNA that served as material.

Original data processing: Amplification with reference gene primers provided the estimates of nucleated cell counts. The protocol was immunoSEQ multiplex PCR, while the TCRdb copy is restricted to in-frame clones and leaves out a portion. From that table come the V and J calls and clone size; the DNA was used to work out D and trimming. The sample consists of a few hundred thousand clones, 75% to 90% of them appearing once. Germline CDR1 and CDR2: MNHEY and SMNVEV (reference sequence). The ends were cut back, 7 bases at V and 5 bases at J, with 14 bases in the middle. The CDR3 contains 13 residues. This clonotype was obtained from a woman in her thirties or forties with acute or convalescent COVID-19. Sequenced material: peripheral blood. The rearrangement joins TRBV27 to TRBJ2-5; maybe TRBD1 (6 bases). The CDR3 is CASTSQGMETQYF. CDR3 in DNA: TGTGCCAGCACATCACAGGGAATGGAGACCCAGTACTTC.